Each of the 30 T cell receptor beta chains below was sequenced from the same sample in a study of human T cells and chemical hapten exposure. Each CDR3 protein gets one entry after TCRdb re-called the RACE reads with MiXCR. The top ten hold roughly 3.5% of the sample, which has 55,000 to 75,000 distinct CDR3 sequences, around 6.1% seen once. The time point is: healthy volunteer bleed at 6 weeks. Sequencing started from total RNA isolated from unfractionated whole blood. The sample comprised whole blood. Every receptor here comes from a female donor in good health. Some clones in this sample may be carry-over from other donors' samples.

V and J are TRBV6-5 and TRBJ2-4; 10 bases map to TRBD1. Germline CDR1 MNHEY, CDR2 SVGAGI. This CDR3 has 13 amino acids. With 6 bases clipped from V and 5 bases from J, the junction kept 1 base outside the gene matches. The CDR3 is CASRGTGENIQYF. The CDR3 nucleotides are TGTGCCAGCAGGGGGACAGGGGAAAACATTCAGTACTTC.

At least ten counts were recorded for this clonotype. The chain is built from TRBV5-1 and TRBJ2-5, with D possibly being TRBD1 or TRBD2 (6 bases each). The CDR3 consists of 17 residues. Deletions cut 2 bases from V and 2 bases from J, with 19 bases between. CDR1 is SGHRS, CDR2 YFSETQ, per germline. The CDR3 loop is CASSFSLLGGLQETQYF. The CDR3 region has the DNA TGCGCCAGCAGCTTTTCCCTGCTGGGGGGCCTTCAAGAGACCCAGTACTTC.

The rearrangement joins TRBV19 to TRBJ2-1; a weak D match, TRBD2 (7 bases). This CDR3 is built from 15 residues. Germline-derived CDR1 and CDR2 are LNHDA and SQIVND (reference sequence). Trimming shortened V by 6 bases and J by 7 bases, and 19 bases separated the two germline ends. Here the CDR3 DNA reads TGTGCCAGTAGCCCCTCCGCCGCGGGGGCAAATGAGCAGTTCTTC. This encodes CASSPSAAGANEQFF.

This clonotype was counted ten times or more. This chain connects TRBV28 to TRBJ2-1, with D possibly being TRBD2 (6 bases). The V gene's germline CDR1 is MDHEN and CDR2 SYDVKM. The CDR3 is 15 residues long. V lost 4 bases and J 5 bases, leaving 15 bases between the germline ends. The CDR3 nucleotides are TGTGCCAGCAGTTCGGAGGGAGTCCGGAACAATGAGCAGTTCTTC. This codes for CASSSEGVRNNEQFF. The full variable domain, in which reference TRBV28 and TRBJ2-1 provide the parts outside the CDR3, is DVKVTQSSRYLVKRTGEKVFLECVQDMDHENMFWYRQDPGLGLRLIYFSYDVKMKEKGDIPEGYSVSREKKERFSLILESASTNQTSMYLCASSSEGVRNNEQFFGPGTRLTVL.

This clonotype counts as medium-sized. This chain uses TRBV13 with TRBJ2-1, with 14 nucleotides matching TRBD2. Germline trimming cut 2 bases from V and 12 bases from J; bases unmatched to any gene: 12. The CDR3 covers 17 residues. Germline V gives CDR1 PRHDT, CDR2 FYEKMQ (reference sequence). For the CDR3, the DNA is TGTGCCAGCAGCTTACAGTCCGGGACTAGCGGGAGTTCCCGGCAGTTCTTC. It translates to CASSLQSGTSGSSRQFF.

This clonotype showed up many times. The V and J genes are TRBV11-1 and TRBJ1-6; D gene uncertain. With 5 bases removed from V and 0 bases from J, the gap between germline ends came to 11 bases. The CDR3 runs to 16 residues. Germline V gene lookup returns CDR1 SGHAT and CDR2 FQDESV (reference sequence). CDR3 loop: CASSPQDVSYNSPLHF. DNA for the CDR3: TGTGCCAGCAGCCCTCAGGACGTCTCCTATAATTCACCCCTCCACTTT.

In this sample, this clonotype turned up many times. The chain links TRBV29-1 to TRBJ1-1; perhaps TRBD1 as D (6 bases). The CDR3 has 16 residues. Trimming removed 5 bases at V and 0 bases at J, with 19 bases between. The germline CDR1 and CDR2 sequences are SQVTM and ANQGSEA. The CDR3, as DNA: TGCAGCGTTCGAATGGGGGCAGGGGTCATGAACACTGAAGCTTTCTTT. It specifies CSVRMGAGVMNTEAFF.

The rearrangement uses TRBV6-1 and TRBJ1-2; D is possibly TRBD1 (6 bases). The germline V gene has CDR1 MNHNS and CDR2 SASEGT. Trimming removed 7 bases at V and 8 bases at J, with 20 bases between. The CDR3 covers 14 residues. In nucleotides, the CDR3 is TGTGCCAGCATATCAAGGACACAGGGATCGGGCTACACCTTC. As protein: CASISRTQGSGYTF.

The sample holds a few counts of this clonotype. The chain links TRBV20-1 to TRBJ2-7, with TRBD2 as a possible D gene (5 bases). V was clipped by 0 bases and J by 3 bases, with 15 bases between them. Germline values: CDR1 DFQATT, CDR2 SNEGSKA (reference sequence). The CDR3 loop spans 15 amino acids. The CDR3 region is CSARDYRGFSYEQYF. DNA of the CDR3: TGCAGTGCTAGAGATTATCGGGGTTTCAGCTACGAGCAGTACTTC.

This clonotype was detected ten times or more. V gene TRBV4-1 combines with J gene TRBJ1-2; the match to TRBD1 covers 7 bases. V was pared by 0 bases and J by 2 bases, with 3 bases of the junction left unmatched. Per the germline V gene, CDR1 is MGHRA and CDR2 is YSYEKL. This CDR3 is 15 amino acids long. CDR3 bases: TGCGCCAGCAGCCAAGACGGGACAGCAAACTATGGCTACACCTTC. It encodes CASSQDGTANYGYTF.

This clonotype showed up many times. The chain links TRBV7-9 to TRBJ2-7; 7 bases are a match to TRBD1. There are 15 residues in the CDR3. The trim removed 5 bases at V and 3 bases at J, leaving 10 bases unmatched. Germline V lookup: CDR1 SEHNR, CDR2 FQNEAQ (reference sequence). The CDR3 sequence: CASSPIGTEIYEQYF. The CDR3 DNA sequence: TGTGCCAGCAGCCCCATCGGGACAGAGATCTACGAGCAGTACTTC.

This clonotype was observed a few times. The rearrangement links TRBV24-1 to TRBJ1-2; D is unclear. Per germline, CDR1 KGHDR and CDR2 SFDVKD. Trimming pared 6 bases from V and 4 bases from J, leaving 20 bases between. The CDR3 sequence is 16 residues long. In DNA, the CDR3 is TGTGCCACCAGTTCAGATCGATGGGGAGAAGGCTATGGCTACACCTTC. Its translation is CATSSDRWGEGYGYTF.

The V call is TRBV4-3, the J call TRBJ2-1, with TRBD2 as a possible D gene (6 bases). Germline CDR1 LGHNA, CDR2 YSLEER. CDR3 length equals 15 residues. Trimming pared 4 bases from V and 5 bases from J, leaving 15 bases between. CDR3 residues: CASSPGTGRHNEQFF. In nucleotides, the CDR3 is TGCGCCAGCAGCCCGGGGACTGGACGTCACAATGAGCAGTTCTTC.

This rearrangement joins TRBV27 to TRBJ1-4; 11 bases line up with TRBD1. Per the germline V gene, CDR1 is MNHEY and CDR2 is SMNVEV (reference sequence). The CDR3 extends over 14 amino acids. Trimming cost V 3 bases and J 8 bases; bases outside gene matches: 2. DNA for the CDR3: TGTGCCAGCAGTTTGGGACAGGGGGAAGAAAAACTGTTTTTT. This translates into CASSLGQGEEKLFF. The entire variable domain, with the rest obtained from reference TRBV27 and TRBJ1-4, is as follows: EAQVTQNPRYLITVTGKKLTVTCSQNMNHEYMSWYRQDPGLGLRQIYYSMNVEVTDKGDVPEGYKVSRKEKRNFPLILESPSPNQTSLYFCASSLGQGEEKLFFGSGTQLSVL.

This clonotype was seen repeatedly, ten times or more. The chain joins TRBV30 to TRBJ2-7; maybe TRBD1 (6 bases). V was clipped by 3 bases and J by 3 bases, with 15 bases between them. The CDR3 consists of 14 residues. Germline V CDR1 and CDR2: GTSNPN, SVGIG (reference sequence). CDR3 sequence: CAWRSGTPNYEQYF. CDR3 bases: TGTGCCTGGAGGTCCGGGACACCAAACTACGAGCAGTACTTC.

This clonotype was seen repeatedly, ten times or more. The chain links TRBV14 to TRBJ2-1, with D perhaps given as TRBD1 or TRBD2 (5 bases each). The V gene lost 0 bases and the J gene lost 0 bases, with 15 bases spanning the gap. Germline-derived CDR1 and CDR2 are SGHDN and FVKESK. This CDR3 region has 18 residues. Here the CDR3 reads CASSQERFWGSSYNEQFF. The CDR3 DNA follows: TGTGCCAGCAGCCAAGAACGATTCTGGGGGAGCTCCTACAATGAGCAGTTCTTC.

This clonotype was counted at least ten times. CDR3 DNA sequence: TGTGCCAGCAGTCCCGAATGGGGGAGCAATCAGCCCCAGCATTTT. It yields the protein CASSPEWGSNQPQHF. The V and J genes are TRBV12-3 or TRBV12-4 and TRBJ1-5; perhaps TRBD1 as D (5 bases). This CDR3 comprises 15 residues. V was trimmed by 5 bases and J by 1 base, leaving 12 bases between them.

In this sample, this clonotype turned up many times. The chain joins TRBV29-1 to TRBJ1-5, with no clear D. The CDR3 is made up of 15 amino acids. V was pared by 0 bases and J by 4 bases, with 13 bases between. The V gene's germline CDR1 is SQVTM and CDR2 ANQGSEA. The CDR3 DNA reads TGCAGCGTTGAAGATCATCAGGCCCGAAATCAGCCCCAGCATTTT. Protein product: CSVEDHQARNQPQHF.

CDR3 sequence reads: CASIDRFKAGELFF. Written as DNA, the CDR3 is TGTGCCAGCATAGACCGTTTTAAGGCCGGGGAGCTGTTTTTT. The chain joins TRBV12-3 or TRBV12-4 to TRBJ2-2; no definite D call. This CDR3 is built from 14 residues. The V gene lost 7 bases and the J gene lost 6 bases, with 15 bases spanning the gap.

The chain has TRBV28 and TRBJ1-4; possible D gene TRBD1, 6 bases. The CDR3 loop spans 14 amino acids. Germline loops: CDR1 MDHEN, CDR2 SYDVKM. Trimming shortened V by 7 bases and J by 7 bases, and 16 bases separated the two germline ends. CDR3 residues: CASKLPGQFEKLFF. The CDR3 DNA reads as TGTGCCAGCAAGCTACCCGGACAGTTTGAAAAACTGTTTTTT.

This clonotype was counted at least ten times. This rearrangement joins TRBV20-1 to TRBJ2-7, with a tentative D call TRBD1 (6 bases). This CDR3 is 15 amino acids long. Deletions cut 6 bases from V and 3 bases from J, with 21 bases between. The germline V gene encodes CDR1 DFQATT and CDR2 SNEGSKA (reference sequence). The CDR3 reads CSAHPLQGPGYEQYF. The CDR3 DNA sequence: TGCAGTGCCCACCCCCTCCAGGGGCCTGGCTACGAGCAGTACTTC.

This clonotype appeared many times. The chain couples TRBV2 to TRBJ1-5; 9 positions agree with TRBD1. V was clipped by 6 bases and J by 7 bases; unmatched bases: 7. In germline, CDR1 is SNHLY, CDR2 FYNNEI. The CDR3 contains 14 residues. The CDR3: CASRETGGRQPQHF. CDR3 in DNA: TGTGCCAGCAGGGAAACAGGGGGCCGGCAGCCCCAGCATTTT.

This clonotype was recorded at least ten times. The V and J genes are TRBV10-3 and TRBJ2-6; either TRBD1 or TRBD2 may supply D (5 bases each). This CDR3 has 18 residues. Trimming took 5 bases from V and 3 from J, leaving 20 bases between them. Per the germline V gene, CDR1 is ENHRY and CDR2 is SYGVKD. The CDR3: CAISTGTAGNSGANVLTF. The CDR3 region has the DNA TGTGCCATCAGTACCGGGACCGCAGGAAACAGTGGGGCCAACGTCCTGACTTTC.

Of note for this clonotype: The junction differs from germline at one of its ends, possibly a read error. This chain joins TRBV7-2 and TRBJ1-6; a possible D gene is TRBD1 (5 bases). The CDR3 contains 15 residues. The germline gives CDR1 SGHTA, CDR2 FQGNSA. The CDR3 sequence: CASGLTGTPSSPLHF. CDR3 sequence (DNA): TGTGCCAGCGGCTTAACCGGGACTCCTTCCTCGCCCCTCCACTTT. Full variable domain (remainder filled in from reference TRBV7-2 and TRBJ1-6): GAGVSQSPSNKVTEKGKDVELRCDPISGHTALYWYRQSLGQGLEFLIYFQGNSAPDKSGLPSDRFSAERTGGSVSTLTIQRTQQEDSAVYLCASGLTGTPSSPLHFGNGTRLTVT.

This clonotype appeared many times. V is TRBV29-1 and J is TRBJ1-2, with 7 bases fitting TRBD1. After removal of 7 bases from V and 8 bases from J, the junction contained 7 bases not matched to a gene. The CDR3 length is 11 residues. Germline CDR1 SQVTM, CDR2 ANQGSEA. This CDR3 is CSGTGDWGYTF. DNA of the CDR3: TGCAGCGGGACAGGAGATTGGGGCTACACCTTC.

This clonotype was detected many times. The chain recombines TRBV13 with TRBJ2-3; D remains ambiguous. The CDR3 runs 12 residues. Looked up from germline, CDR1 is PRHDT and CDR2 is FYEKMQ (reference sequence). V dropped 0 bases and J dropped 5 bases, with 3 bases sitting between them. CDR3 amino acids: CASSLGRDTQYF. The CDR3 DNA reads as TGTGCCAGCAGCTTAGGGAGAGATACGCAGTATTTT.

This clonotype was detected many times. The genes are TRBV7-2 and TRBJ2-3; a possible D gene is TRBD1 (6 bases). CDR1 SGHTA and CDR2 FQGNSA come from the germline V gene. Between the trimmed V and J ends, which lost 1 base and 1 base, there was a span of 9 bases. The CDR3 runs 15 residues. In DNA form, the CDR3 reads TGTGCCAGCAGCTTAGTACAGGGAGGCACAGATACGCAGTATTTT. This sequence encodes CASSLVQGGTDTQYF.

This clonotype was seen ten or more times. CDR3 in amino acids: CASSLVPVSGRYTDTQYF. The CDR3 DNA is TGTGCCAGCAGCTTAGTTCCCGTAAGCGGGAGGTACACAGATACGCAGTATTTT. This chain connects TRBV7-2 to TRBJ2-3; 9 nucleotides line up with TRBD2. Trimming at V came to 1 base and at J to 2 bases, leaving 10 bases not matched to a gene. CDR1 is SGHTA and CDR2 is FQGNSA in the germline V gene. The CDR3 loop spans 18 amino acids.

The chain links TRBV7-3 to TRBJ2-5; perhaps TRBD1 as D (5 bases). Deletions cut 1 base from V and 5 bases from J, with 8 bases between. The germline gives CDR1 SGHTA, CDR2 FQGTGA. The CDR3 loop spans 13 amino acids. The CDR3 DNA follows: TGTGCCAGCAGCTTAAGACAGTCGGAGACCCAGTACTTC. This translates into CASSLRQSETQYF.

This clonotype appeared a few times. The chain has TRBV5-4 and TRBJ2-3; maybe TRBD2 (6 bases). The V gene lost 1 base and the J gene lost 8 bases, with 11 bases spanning the gap. The CDR3 covers 13 residues. Germline-derived CDR1 and CDR2 are SGHNT and YYREEE (reference sequence). Written as DNA, the CDR3 is TGTGCCAGCAGCTTGTGGGACTTCCCTACGCAGTATTTT. Encoded protein: CASSLWDFPTQYF.